These 18 T cell receptor beta chains came from one sample sequenced in a study of T cells in Graves' hyperthyroidism and ophthalmopathy. From RNA transcripts, TCR beta CDR3 regions were amplified. In the first-round RT-PCR of the TCR CDR3, the HTBI primer set was used. TCRdb independently ran MiXCR on the multiplex PCR reads; one entry per CDR3 protein. The repertoire holds a few hundred thousand distinct CDR3 sequences, more than 15% seen once, with about 14% in the top ten. Specimen: blood. The receptors were sampled from a woman aged 18 to 35 with Graves' hyperthyroidism.

Ten or more counts support this clonotype. This chain connects TRBV27 to TRBJ1-1; D is unclear. Trimming removed 4 bases at V and 5 bases at J, with 11 bases between. Germline V CDR1 and CDR2: MNHEY, SMNVEV (reference sequence). CDR3 size: 13 residues. As DNA, the CDR3 is TGTGCCAGCAGTTCCCTTCAAAGGACTGAAGCTTTCTTT. This codes for CASSSLQRTEAFF.

This CDR3 is CASTSESYEQYF. The CDR3, as DNA: TGTGCCAGCACCTCCGAGTCCTACGAGCAGTACTTC. The chain has TRBV12-3 or TRBV12-4 and TRBJ2-7; D call uncertain. With 7 bases removed from V and 1 base from J, the gap between germline ends came to 8 bases. This CDR3 region has 12 residues.

In its sample, this clonotype was seen many times. V and J are TRBV6-1 and TRBJ1-1, with D maybe TRBD1 (6 bases). In germline, CDR1 is MNHNS, CDR2 SASEGT. The CDR3 has 13 amino acids. V was cut by 5 bases and J by 4 bases, with 11 bases left in between. CDR3 sequence (DNA): TGTGCCAGCAGTTATGTGGGGGCCACTGAAGCTTTCTTT. It encodes CASSYVGATEAFF.

This clonotype was seen ten or more times. V usage is TRBV5-1 and J usage is TRBJ2-7, with TRBD2 as a possible D gene (6 bases). The CDR3 covers 14 residues. Germline values: CDR1 SGHRS, CDR2 YFSETQ. Trimming left V 0 bases short and J 0 bases short, with 7 bases between. The DNA of the CDR3 is TGCGCCAGCAGCTTGGAGGGAGGCTCCTACGAGCAGTACTTC. This codes for CASSLEGGSYEQYF. The full variable domain, its missing parts supplied by reference TRBV5-1 and TRBJ2-7, is KAGVTQTPRYLIKTRGQQVTLSCSPISGHRSVSWYQQTPGQGLQFLFEYFSETQRNKGNFPGRFSGRQFSNSRSEMNVSTLELGDSALYLCASSLEGGSYEQYFGPGTRLTVT.

Ten or more counts support this clonotype. V is TRBV7-9 and J is TRBJ1-1; 10 bases match TRBD1. The CDR3 has 16 residues. V shed 1 base and J 5 bases; nucleotides not matched to a gene: 7. Germline lookup yields CDR1 SEHNR and CDR2 FQNEAQ (reference sequence). CDR3 residues: CASSLVSGTGETEAFF. The CDR3 nucleotides are TGTGCCAGCAGCTTAGTCTCCGGGACAGGGGAGACTGAAGCTTTCTTT.

This clonotype has ten or more counts. The chain has TRBV5-1 and TRBJ2-7; tentative D call: TRBD1 (6 bases). Germline V lookup: CDR1 SGHRS, CDR2 YFSETQ. There are 14 residues in the CDR3. Trimming stripped 1 base from V and 3 bases from J, with 11 bases between. CDR3 sequence: CASSLNRALYEQYF. The DNA for the CDR3 is TGCGCCAGCAGCTTGAACAGGGCCCTCTACGAGCAGTACTTC.

There are a few counts of this clonotype. The V gene is TRBV9, the J gene TRBJ2-7; TRBD1 matches at 7 bases. The V gene end was trimmed by 2 bases and the J gene end by 0 bases; junction bases not matched to a gene: 2. Per the germline V gene, CDR1 is SGDLS and CDR2 is YYNGEE. The CDR3 contains 14 residues. The CDR3 DNA reads as TGTGCCAGCAGCGTGGACAGGATCTCCTACGAGCAGTACTTC. Protein: CASSVDRISYEQYF.

The gene calls are TRBV27 and TRBJ2-7; 9 bases align to TRBD2. Trimming removed 3 bases from V and 2 bases from J; junction bases left unmatched: 5. Germline-derived CDR1 and CDR2 are MNHEY and SMNVEV (reference sequence). The CDR3 consists of 15 residues. For the CDR3, the DNA is TGTGCCAGCAGTTTTGGCGGGAGGGGCCCCTACGAGCAGTACTTC. It encodes CASSFGGRGPYEQYF.

This clonotype was picked up a small number of times. V usage is TRBV19 and J usage is TRBJ1-5; D perhaps matches TRBD1 (5 bases). Germline lookup yields CDR1 LNHDA and CDR2 SQIVND (reference sequence). CDR3 size: 16 residues. The V and J ends lost 4 bases and 2 bases respectively, with 15 bases between them. In DNA form, the CDR3 reads TGTGCCAGTAGTAAAAGGGGCAGCGATGGCAATCAGCCCCAGCATTTT. Amino acid sequence: CASSKRGSDGNQPQHF.

There are a few counts of this clonotype. The chain recombines TRBV20-1 with TRBJ2-5; D gene uncertain. Germline-derived CDR1 and CDR2 are DFQATT and SNEGSKA (reference sequence). This CDR3 contains 15 residues. V lost 6 bases to trimming and J lost 0 bases, with 17 bases between them. CDR3 amino acids: CSAPRVGWDQETQYF. Written as DNA, the CDR3 is TGCAGTGCCCCCCGCGTAGGGTGGGACCAAGAGACCCAGTACTTC.

About this clonotype itself: This clone may be a read error of a much larger clone one base away. This rearrangement joins TRBV24-1 to TRBJ2-1, with D possibly being TRBD1 (5 bases). The CDR3 spans 15 residues. The germline gives CDR1 KGHDR, CDR2 SFDVKD. V lost 4 bases, J lost 8 bases, and 17 bases lay in between. CDR3 sequence reads: CATSDLRAGSDEQFF. The CDR3 DNA follows: TGTGCCACCAGTGACCTACGGGCAGGGTCTGATGAGCAGTTCTTC.

In its sample, this clonotype was seen many times. The rearrangement uses TRBV6-1 and TRBJ2-1; D possibly matches TRBD1 or TRBD2 (5 bases each). Germline V gives CDR1 MNHNS, CDR2 SASEGT. Trimming stripped 7 bases from V and 0 bases from J, with 34 bases between. The CDR3 spans 22 residues. CDR3 region: CASTQIVRVGPTLTLSYNEQFF. For the CDR3, the DNA is TGTGCCAGCACACAGATAGTGAGGGTGGGACCTACCTTGACCCTCTCCTACAATGAGCAGTTCTTC.

This chain uses TRBV15 with TRBJ1-1; D gene uncertain. The CDR3 spans 15 residues. The ends were cut back, 5 bases at V and 3 bases at J, with 16 bases in the middle. CDR1 LNHNV and CDR2 YYDKDF come from the germline V gene (reference sequence). DNA for the CDR3: TGTGCCACCAGCTTGAGTATACGGATAGACACTGAAGCTTTCTTT. Translating gives CATSLSIRIDTEAFF.

This clonotype appeared a few times. The chain is built from TRBV6-5 and TRBJ2-4; TRBD1 is a possible D gene (6 bases). V lost 2 bases to trimming and J lost 0 bases, with 17 bases between them. The CDR3 contains 18 residues. Germline assignment: CDR1 MNHEY and CDR2 SVGAGI. DNA of the CDR3: TGTGCCAGCAGTTACCCGTCCAACAGGGCAGAAGCCAAAAACATTCAGTACTTC. Its translation is CASSYPSNRAEAKNIQYF.

This clonotype was counted only a few times. This chain uses TRBV20-1 with TRBJ2-2; D possibly corresponds to TRBD1 (6 bases). The V gene lost 3 bases and the J gene lost 4 bases, with 12 bases spanning the gap. Germline V CDR1 and CDR2: DFQATT, SNEGSKA (reference sequence). This CDR3 comprises 14 residues. CDR3 protein: CSARVDRTTGELFF. As DNA, the CDR3 is TGCAGTGCTAGGGTGGACAGAACCACCGGGGAGCTGTTTTTT.

The V gene is TRBV7-9, the J gene TRBJ2-5, with D unresolved. Deletions cut 1 base from V and 4 bases from J, with 13 bases between. The CDR3 consists of 15 residues. Per the germline V gene, CDR1 is SEHNR and CDR2 is FQNEAQ (reference sequence). The chain's CDR3 is CASSLGPDWGETQYF. The CDR3 DNA sequence: TGTGCCAGCAGCTTAGGGCCCGACTGGGGAGAGACCCAGTACTTC. The whole variable domain, filled in from reference TRBV7-9 and TRBJ2-5, reads DTGVSQNPRHKITKRGQNVTFRCDPISEHNRLYWYRQTLGQGPEFLTYFQNEAQLEKSRLLSDRFSAERPKGSFSTLEIQRTEQGDSAMYLCASSLGPDWGETQYFGPGTRLLVL.

This clonotype has only a few counts. A read error is possible here, since a much larger clone lies one base away. The chain joins TRBV7-2 to TRBJ2-3; D gene unclear. The V and J ends lost 5 bases and 8 bases respectively, with 11 bases between them. CDR1 is SGHTA, CDR2 FQGNSA, per germline. The CDR3 has 12 residues. The CDR3 DNA is TGTGCCAGCAGCCGTGGGTCGAGTACGCAGTATTTT. Its translation: CASSRGSSTQYF.

The V and J genes are TRBV4-3 and TRBJ2-2; 7 bases are shared with TRBD2. J was trimmed by 4 bases and V by 4 bases; bases with no gene match: 6. In germline, CDR1 is LGHNA, CDR2 YSLEER. The CDR3 spans 15 residues. The CDR3 bases are TGCGCCAGCAGCCCCTTGACTAGCCCCACCGGGGAGCTGTTTTTT. Encoded protein: CASSPLTSPTGELFF.